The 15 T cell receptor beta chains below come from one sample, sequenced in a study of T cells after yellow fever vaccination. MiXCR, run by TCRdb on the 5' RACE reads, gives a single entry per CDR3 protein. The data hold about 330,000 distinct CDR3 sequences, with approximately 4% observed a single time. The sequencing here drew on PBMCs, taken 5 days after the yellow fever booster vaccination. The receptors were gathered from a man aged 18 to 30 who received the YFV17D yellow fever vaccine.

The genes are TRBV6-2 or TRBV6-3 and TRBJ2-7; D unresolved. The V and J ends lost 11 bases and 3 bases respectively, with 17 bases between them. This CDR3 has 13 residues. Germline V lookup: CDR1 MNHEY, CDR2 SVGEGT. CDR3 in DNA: TGTGCCGTCGAATTGACTCGAAACTACGAGCAGTACGTC. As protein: CAVELTRNYEQYV.

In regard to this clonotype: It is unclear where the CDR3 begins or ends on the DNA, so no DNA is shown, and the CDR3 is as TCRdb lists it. This CDR3 is CAVGQGIF. V usage is TRBV19 and J usage is TRBJ1-4; TRBD1 was called by the table and not checked on the DNA. Germline lookup yields CDR1 LNHDA and CDR2 SQIVND (reference sequence). The CDR3 region is 8 residues in length, termini included.

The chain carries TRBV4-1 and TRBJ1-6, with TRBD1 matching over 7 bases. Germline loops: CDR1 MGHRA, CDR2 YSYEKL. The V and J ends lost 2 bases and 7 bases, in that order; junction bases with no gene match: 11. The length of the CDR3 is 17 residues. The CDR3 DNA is TGCGCCAGCAGCCAACCATATAGACAGGGACGAAATTCACCCCTCCACTTT. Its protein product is CASSQPYRQGRNSPLHF.

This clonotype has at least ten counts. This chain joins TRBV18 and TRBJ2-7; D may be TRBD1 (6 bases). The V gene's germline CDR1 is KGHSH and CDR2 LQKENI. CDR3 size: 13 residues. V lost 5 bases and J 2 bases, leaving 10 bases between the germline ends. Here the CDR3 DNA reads TGTGCCAGCTCAGGTCAGGGGACCTACGAGCAGTACTTC. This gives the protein CASSGQGTYEQYF.

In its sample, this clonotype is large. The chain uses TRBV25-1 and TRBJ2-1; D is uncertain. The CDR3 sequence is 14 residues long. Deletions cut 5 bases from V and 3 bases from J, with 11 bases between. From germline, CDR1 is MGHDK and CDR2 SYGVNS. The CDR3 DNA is TGTGCCAGCAGTCAGTCCGACTTCTACAATGAGCAGTTCTTC. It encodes CASSQSDFYNEQFF.

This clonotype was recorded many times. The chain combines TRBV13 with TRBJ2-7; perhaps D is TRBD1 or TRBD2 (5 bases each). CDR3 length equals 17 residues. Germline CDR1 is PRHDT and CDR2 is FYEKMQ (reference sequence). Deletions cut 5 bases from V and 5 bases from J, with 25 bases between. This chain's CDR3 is CASSPGAVGSTSDEQYF. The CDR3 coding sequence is TGTGCCAGCAGCCCCGGGGCCGTAGGGTCCACAAGCGACGAGCAGTACTTC.

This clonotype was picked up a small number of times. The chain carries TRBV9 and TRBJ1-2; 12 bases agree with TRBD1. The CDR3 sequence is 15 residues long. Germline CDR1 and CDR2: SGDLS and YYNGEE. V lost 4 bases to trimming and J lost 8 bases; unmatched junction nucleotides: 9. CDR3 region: CASSISGQGAEGYTF. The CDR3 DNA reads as TGTGCCAGCAGCATATCGGGACAGGGGGCGGAGGGCTACACCTTC.

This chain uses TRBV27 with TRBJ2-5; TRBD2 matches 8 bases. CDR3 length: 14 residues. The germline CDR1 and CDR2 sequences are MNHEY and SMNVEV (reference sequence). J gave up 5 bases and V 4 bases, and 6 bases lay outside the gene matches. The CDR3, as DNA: TGTGCCAGCAGTTCCGGGGGGGGACCCGAGACCCAGTACTTC. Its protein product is CASSSGGGPETQYF.

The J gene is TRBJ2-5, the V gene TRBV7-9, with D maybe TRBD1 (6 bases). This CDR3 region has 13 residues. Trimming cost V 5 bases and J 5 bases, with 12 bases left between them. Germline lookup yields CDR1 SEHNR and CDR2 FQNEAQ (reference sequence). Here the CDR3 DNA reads TGTGCCAGCAGCCCAGGGGAATGGGAGACCCAGTACTTC. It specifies CASSPGEWETQYF. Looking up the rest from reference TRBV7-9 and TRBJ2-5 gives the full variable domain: DTGVSQNPRHKITKRGQNVTFRCDPISEHNRLYWYRQTLGQGPEFLTYFQNEAQLEKSRLLSDRFSAERPKGSFSTLEIQRTEQGDSAMYLCASSPGEWETQYFGPGTRLLVL.

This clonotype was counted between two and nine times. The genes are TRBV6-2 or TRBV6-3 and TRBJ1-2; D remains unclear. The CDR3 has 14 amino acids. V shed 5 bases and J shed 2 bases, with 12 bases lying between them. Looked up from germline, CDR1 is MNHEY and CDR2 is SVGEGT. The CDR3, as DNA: TGTGCCAGCAGTAGACGGAACCGGAACTATGGCTACACCTTC. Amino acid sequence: CASSRRNRNYGYTF.

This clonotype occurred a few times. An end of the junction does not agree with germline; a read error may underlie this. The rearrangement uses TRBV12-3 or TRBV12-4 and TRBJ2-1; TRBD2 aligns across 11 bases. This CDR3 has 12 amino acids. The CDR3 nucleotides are TGTGCCAGCAGACCTCTAGCGGGGGGCCAGATCTTC. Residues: CASRPLAGGQIF.

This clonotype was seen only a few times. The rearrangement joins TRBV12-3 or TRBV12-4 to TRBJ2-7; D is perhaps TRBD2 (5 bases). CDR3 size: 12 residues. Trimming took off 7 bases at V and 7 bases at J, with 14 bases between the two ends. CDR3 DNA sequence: TGTGCCAGCACCCCGGGGAACGGGGAGCAGTACTTC. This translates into CASTPGNGEQYF.

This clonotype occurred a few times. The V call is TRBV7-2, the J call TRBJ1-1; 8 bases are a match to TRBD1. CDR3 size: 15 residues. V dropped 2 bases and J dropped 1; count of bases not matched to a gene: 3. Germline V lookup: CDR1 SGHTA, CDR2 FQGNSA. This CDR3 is CASSLYGQGNTEAFF. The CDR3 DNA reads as TGTGCCAGCAGCTTATACGGACAGGGGAACACTGAAGCTTTCTTT.

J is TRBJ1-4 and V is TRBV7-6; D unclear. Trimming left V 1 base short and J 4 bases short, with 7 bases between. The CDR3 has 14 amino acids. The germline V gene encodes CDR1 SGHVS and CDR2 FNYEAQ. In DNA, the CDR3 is TGTGCCAGCAGCTTAGGGGCGGTTAATGAAAAACTGTTTTTT. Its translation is CASSLGAVNEKLFF.

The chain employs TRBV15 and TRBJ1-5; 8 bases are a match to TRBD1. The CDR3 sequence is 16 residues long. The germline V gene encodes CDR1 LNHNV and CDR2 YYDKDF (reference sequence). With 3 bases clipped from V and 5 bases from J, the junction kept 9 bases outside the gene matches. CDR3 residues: CATSSGAAGGYQPQHF. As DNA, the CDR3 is TGTGCCACCAGCAGTGGGGCTGCAGGGGGCTATCAGCCCCAGCATTTT. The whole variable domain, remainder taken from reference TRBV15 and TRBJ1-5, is DAMVIQNPRYQVTQFGKPVTLSCSQTLNHNVMYWYQQKSSQAPKLLFHYYDKDFNNEADTPDNFQSRRPNTSFCFLDIRSPGLGDTAMYLCATSSGAAGGYQPQHFGDGTRLSIL.